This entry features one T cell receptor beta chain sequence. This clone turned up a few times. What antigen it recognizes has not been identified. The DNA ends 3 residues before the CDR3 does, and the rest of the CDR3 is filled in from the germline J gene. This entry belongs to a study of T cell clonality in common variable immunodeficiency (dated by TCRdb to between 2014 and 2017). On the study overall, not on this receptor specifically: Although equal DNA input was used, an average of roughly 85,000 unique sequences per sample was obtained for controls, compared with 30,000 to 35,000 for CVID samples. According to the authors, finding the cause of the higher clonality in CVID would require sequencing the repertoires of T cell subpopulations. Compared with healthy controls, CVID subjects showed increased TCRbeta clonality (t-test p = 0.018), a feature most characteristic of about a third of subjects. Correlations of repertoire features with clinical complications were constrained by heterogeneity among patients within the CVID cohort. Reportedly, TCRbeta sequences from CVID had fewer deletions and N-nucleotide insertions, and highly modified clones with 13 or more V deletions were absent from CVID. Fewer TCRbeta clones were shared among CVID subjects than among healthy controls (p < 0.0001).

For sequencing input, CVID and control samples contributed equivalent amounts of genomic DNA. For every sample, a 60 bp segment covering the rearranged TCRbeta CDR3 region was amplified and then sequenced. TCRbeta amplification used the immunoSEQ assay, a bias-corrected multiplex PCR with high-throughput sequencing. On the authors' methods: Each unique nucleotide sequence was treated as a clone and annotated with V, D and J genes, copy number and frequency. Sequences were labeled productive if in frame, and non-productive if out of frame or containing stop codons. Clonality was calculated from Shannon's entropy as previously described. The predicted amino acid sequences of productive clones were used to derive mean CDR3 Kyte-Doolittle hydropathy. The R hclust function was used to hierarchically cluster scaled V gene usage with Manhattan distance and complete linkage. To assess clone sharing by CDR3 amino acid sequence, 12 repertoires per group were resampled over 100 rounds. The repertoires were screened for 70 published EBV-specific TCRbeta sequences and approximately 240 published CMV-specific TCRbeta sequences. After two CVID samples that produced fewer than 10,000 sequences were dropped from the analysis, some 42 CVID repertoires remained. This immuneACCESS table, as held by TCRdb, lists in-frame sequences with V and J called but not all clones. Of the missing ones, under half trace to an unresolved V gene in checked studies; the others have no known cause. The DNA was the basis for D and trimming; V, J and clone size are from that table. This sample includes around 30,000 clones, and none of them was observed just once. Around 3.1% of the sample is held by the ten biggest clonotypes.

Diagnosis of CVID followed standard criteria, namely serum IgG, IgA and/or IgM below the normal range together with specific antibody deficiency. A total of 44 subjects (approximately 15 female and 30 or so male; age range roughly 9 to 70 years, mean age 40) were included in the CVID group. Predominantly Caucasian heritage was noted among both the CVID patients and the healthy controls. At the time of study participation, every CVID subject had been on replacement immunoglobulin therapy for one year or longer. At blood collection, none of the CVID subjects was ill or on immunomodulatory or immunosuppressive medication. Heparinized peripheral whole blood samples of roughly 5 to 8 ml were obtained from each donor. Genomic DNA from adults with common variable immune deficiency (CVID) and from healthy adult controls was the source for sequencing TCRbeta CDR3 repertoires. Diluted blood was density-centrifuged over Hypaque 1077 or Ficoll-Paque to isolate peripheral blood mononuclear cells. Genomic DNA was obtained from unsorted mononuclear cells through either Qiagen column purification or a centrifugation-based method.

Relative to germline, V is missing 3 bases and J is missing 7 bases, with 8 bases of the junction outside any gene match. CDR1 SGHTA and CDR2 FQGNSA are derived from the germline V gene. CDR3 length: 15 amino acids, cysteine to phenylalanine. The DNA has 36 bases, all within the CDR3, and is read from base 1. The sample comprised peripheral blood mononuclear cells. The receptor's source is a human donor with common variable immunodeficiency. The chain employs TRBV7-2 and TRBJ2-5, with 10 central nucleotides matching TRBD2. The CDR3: CASSFWTSGARTQYF. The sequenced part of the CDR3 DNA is TGTGCCAGCAGCTTCTGGACTAGCGGAGCGAGGACC.